What follows are 25 T cell receptor beta chains derived from one specimen sequenced in a study of blood T cell repertoires in COVID-19. TCRdb keeps only in-frame clones here, not all; method: immunoSEQ multiplex PCR. The table shows some 170,000 clones, with around 80% occurring only once. The sample taken for sequencing was PBMCs or T cells enriched from blood (not recorded which). The receptor set was obtained from a man aged 50-60 years who had recovered from COVID-19.

V is TRBV11-2 and J is TRBJ2-1; 11 nucleotides agree with TRBD2. Germline assignment: CDR1 SGHAT and CDR2 FQNNGV. The V and J ends lost 5 bases and 2 bases, in that order; junction bases with no gene match: 5. This CDR3 region has 16 residues. The CDR3 nucleotides read TGTGCCAGCAGCCAATTAGCGGGGGGGGCCTACAATGAGCAGTTCTTC. As protein: CASSQLAGGAYNEQFF.

The J gene is TRBJ1-6, the V gene TRBV6-5, with D maybe TRBD1 (6 bases). Germline assignment: CDR1 MNHEY and CDR2 SVGAGI. The ends were cut back, 2 bases at V and 7 bases at J, with 12 bases in the middle. The CDR3 has 15 amino acids. As DNA, the CDR3 is TGTGCCAGCAGTTACGAAGTGGGGACAAATTCACCCCTCCACTTT. It is translated as CASSYEVGTNSPLHF.

A note on this clone: This may arise from a read error, as a much more abundant clone is one base away. The J gene is TRBJ2-7, the V gene TRBV10-3; TRBD1 matches 10 bases. The CDR3 is 13 residues long. V was clipped by 4 bases and J by 4 bases; unmatched bases: 1. Per germline, CDR1 ENHRY and CDR2 SYGVKD. The CDR3 spells CAISGQGAYEQYF. CDR3 bases: TGTGCCATCAGTGGACAGGGGGCATACGAGCAGTACTTC.

The chain is built from TRBV9 and TRBJ1-6; no definite D call. Per the germline V gene, CDR1 is SGDLS and CDR2 is YYNGEE. V was trimmed by 1 base and J by 5 bases, leaving 7 bases between them. The CDR3 covers 14 residues. CDR3 DNA sequence: TGTGCCAGCAGCGTATACGGTGATAATTCACCCCTCCACTTT. This translates into CASSVYGDNSPLHF.

The chain carries TRBV6-1 and TRBJ1-5; D uncertain. The V gene lost 3 bases and the J gene lost 7 bases, with 10 bases spanning the gap. This CDR3 spans 13 amino acids. CDR1 is MNHNS and CDR2 is SASEGT in the germline V gene. The CDR3 region has the DNA TGTGCCAGCAGTGATTCACTGTCACAGCCCCAGCATTTT. Protein product: CASSDSLSQPQHF.

This rearrangement joins TRBV20-1 to TRBJ1-1, with a tentative D call TRBD1 (6 bases). Trimming removed 3 bases from V and 0 bases from J, with 14 bases in between. Germline V gives CDR1 DFQATT, CDR2 SNEGSKA (reference sequence). This CDR3 spans 15 amino acids. CDR3 nucleotides: TGCAGTGCTAGTAGGGGGGGCAGCTTGAACACTGAAGCTTTCTTT. This codes for CSASRGGSLNTEAFF.

The chain is built from TRBV10-2 and TRBJ1-6; D call uncertain. The V gene's germline CDR1 is WSHSY and CDR2 SAAADI. The CDR3 length is 14 residues. V lost 10 bases to trimming and J lost 3 bases, with 13 bases between them. The chain's CDR3 is CATSTNFYNSPLHF. CDR3 DNA: TGCGCCACCTCTACGAACTTCTATAATTCACCCCTCCACTTT.

This sequence joins TRBV5-4 and TRBJ1-4; TRBD1 agrees at 7 bases. This CDR3 contains 15 residues. V was clipped by 2 bases and J by 0 bases; unmatched bases: 1. CDR1 is SGHNT, CDR2 YYREEE, per germline (reference sequence). The CDR3 region is CASSFQGATNEKLFF. CDR3 DNA: TGTGCCAGCAGCTTCCAGGGGGCAACTAATGAAAAACTGTTTTTT.

The chain employs TRBV5-1 and TRBJ2-7; a weak D match, TRBD1 (6 bases). Germline V gene lookup returns CDR1 SGHRS and CDR2 YFSETQ. The CDR3 runs to 13 residues. Trimming shortened V by 0 bases and J by 6 bases, and 10 bases separated the two germline ends. The CDR3: CASSLGTEIEQYF. CDR3 nucleotides: TGCGCCAGCAGCTTGGGGACAGAGATCGAGCAGTACTTC.

This clone was found once. The gene calls are TRBV9 and TRBJ2-5, with TRBD2 matching over 9 bases. This CDR3 spans 15 amino acids. J gave up 5 bases and V 4 bases, and 9 bases lay outside the gene matches. Germline loops: CDR1 SGDLS, CDR2 YYNGEE. For the CDR3, the DNA is TGTGCCAGCAGCAATCATAGCGGGGGCTGGGAGACCCAGTACTTC. It codes for CASSNHSGGWETQYF.

The rearrangement links TRBV5-1 to TRBJ2-3, with 10 bases matching TRBD1. This CDR3 contains 17 residues. The ends lost 0 bases at V and 3 bases at J; junction bases unmatched: 7. Germline CDR1 is SGHRS and CDR2 is YFSETQ. CDR3 region: CASSLGYGTGDTDTQYF. The CDR3 coding sequence is TGCGCCAGCAGCTTGGGATATGGGACAGGGGATACAGATACGCAGTATTTT.

The rearrangement uses TRBV5-4 and TRBJ1-1; TRBD1 agrees at 8 bases. Germline V gene sequence: CDR1 SGHNT, CDR2 YYREEE (reference sequence). The CDR3 runs to 13 residues. The trim removed 2 bases at V and 9 bases at J, leaving 6 bases unmatched. The CDR3 DNA reads as TGTGCCAGCAGCTTCGGGGACAGGCCCCAAGCTTTCTTT. It encodes CASSFGDRPQAFF. Variable domain in full (rest from reference TRBV5-4 and TRBJ1-1): ETGVTQSPTHLIKTRGQQVTLRCSSQSGHNTVSWYQQALGQGPQFIFQYYREEENGRGNFPPRFSGLQFPNYSSELNVNALELDDSALYLCASSFGDRPQAFFGQGTRLTVV.

This clone was detected once. The rearrangement uses TRBV14 and TRBJ1-2; D is possibly TRBD1 (5 bases). V was cut by 3 bases and J by 8 bases, with 13 bases left in between. Germline V gene data show CDR1 as SGHDN and CDR2 as FVKESK. The CDR3 spans 13 residues. The CDR3 region has the DNA TGTGCCAGCAGCCAGGACATTTATGGCGGCTACACCTTC. Its protein product is CASSQDIYGGYTF.

This chain connects TRBV19 to TRBJ1-1; 8 bases are a match to TRBD1. Losses at the gene ends were 9 bases for V and 5 bases for J; bases not matched to a gene: 14. The CDR3 is made up of 15 amino acids. Per the germline V gene, CDR1 is LNHDA and CDR2 is SQIVND (reference sequence). The CDR3 region is CASTTGEGGRTEAFF. CDR3 sequence (DNA): TGTGCCAGCACGACAGGGGAAGGTGGAAGAACTGAAGCTTTCTTT. Using reference TRBV19 and TRBJ1-1 for the parts outside the CDR3, the full variable domain is DGGITQSPKYLFRKEGQNVTLSCEQNLNHDAMYWYRQDPGQGLRLIYYSQIVNDFQKGDIAEGYSVSREKKESFPLTVTSAQKNPTAFYLCASTTGEGGRTEAFFGQGTRLTVV.

The J gene is TRBJ2-2, the V gene TRBV5-1; TRBD2 agrees at 11 bases. This CDR3 has 16 residues. V trimming: 1 base; J trimming: 4 bases; junction bases outside the gene matches: 3. CDR1 and CDR2 (germline): SGHRS, YFSETQ. The CDR3 DNA reads TGCGCCAGCAGCTTGCGACTAGCGGGGAGCACCGGGGAGCTGTTTTTT. It translates to CASSLRLAGSTGELFF.

This clone has only one observation. This rearrangement joins TRBV7-2 to TRBJ2-7; D is unclear. Germline lookup yields CDR1 SGHTA and CDR2 FQGNSA. The CDR3 extends over 15 amino acids. V lost 1 base to trimming and J lost 0 bases, with 10 bases between them. The CDR3 coding sequence is TGTGCCAGCAGCTTAGGTGTTATCAGCTCCTACGAGCAGTACTTC. Encoded protein: CASSLGVISSYEQYF.

V and J are TRBV5-8 and TRBJ2-7; 10 bases are shared with TRBD1. Germline CDR1 and CDR2: SGHTS and YDEGEE. V was pared by 0 bases and J by 0 bases, with 3 bases of the junction left unmatched. The CDR3 runs to 16 residues. DNA for the CDR3: TGTGCCAGCAGCTTGGCTGGGACAGGGGACTCCTACGAGCAGTACTTC. Protein product: CASSLAGTGDSYEQYF. The full variable domain, completed using reference TRBV5-8 and TRBJ2-7, is EAGVTQSPTHLIKTRGQQATLRCSPISGHTSVYWYQQALGLGLQFLLWYDEGEERNRGNFPPRFSGRQFPNYSSELNVNALELEDSALYLCASSLAGTGDSYEQYFGPGTRLTVT.

This clone was found once. The genes are TRBV10-3 and TRBJ2-7; no reliable D call. The CDR3 spans 12 residues. Germline V CDR1 and CDR2: ENHRY, SYGVKD. Trimming stripped 0 bases from V and 3 bases from J, with 3 bases between. As DNA, the CDR3 is TGTGCCATCAGTGAGTCTAACTACGAGCAGTACTTC. This translates into CAISESNYEQYF.

V gene TRBV6-2 or TRBV6-3 combines with J gene TRBJ1-5; 9 nucleotides line up with TRBD1. CDR3 length: 15 amino acids. CDR1 and CDR2 (germline): MNHEY, SVGEGT. Trimming removed 2 bases from V and 6 bases from J; junction bases left unmatched: 5. The CDR3: CASSYGRTGVQPQHF. In DNA form, the CDR3 reads TGTGCCAGCAGTTACGGTCGGACAGGGGTTCAGCCCCAGCATTTT.

This chain joins TRBV6-2 or TRBV6-3 and TRBJ1-5; no clear D gene. The length of the CDR3 is 15 residues. Germline V lookup: CDR1 MNHEY, CDR2 SVGEGT. Trimming cost V 6 bases and J 0 bases, with 12 bases left between them. Here the CDR3 reads CASSPAGHSNQPQHF. As DNA, the CDR3 is TGTGCCAGCAGCCCCGCGGGCCATAGCAATCAGCCCCAGCATTTT.

Written as DNA, the CDR3 is TGTGCCAGCAGCCGAGGGACAATAAACACTGAAGCTTTCTTT. This sequence encodes CASSRGTINTEAFF. The chain uses TRBV7-8 and TRBJ1-1; weak D call: TRBD1 (6 bases). Germline lookup yields CDR1 SGHVS and CDR2 FQNEAQ. The CDR3 has 14 residues. Trimming took off 5 bases at V and 2 bases at J, with 12 bases between the two ends.

This clone was found once. The rearrangement uses TRBV6-5 and TRBJ2-5; 7 nucleotides line up with TRBD1. The CDR3 runs 15 residues. Per the germline V gene, CDR1 is MNHEY and CDR2 is SVGAGI. After removal of 4 bases from V and 2 bases from J, the junction contained 7 bases not matched to a gene. CDR3 nucleotide sequence: TGTGCCAGCAGTTGGGACAGTACCATTCAAGAGACCCAGTACTTC. It specifies CASSWDSTIQETQYF.

The V call is TRBV12-3 or TRBV12-4, the J call TRBJ1-4; D uncertain. The CDR3 has 12 amino acids. The ends were cut back, 5 bases at V and 7 bases at J, with 8 bases in the middle. In DNA form, the CDR3 reads TGTGCCAGCAGTCGGGAGGGTGAAAAACTGTTTTTT. Protein sequence: CASSREGEKLFF.

The chain employs TRBV19 and TRBJ2-7; tentative D call: TRBD1 (6 bases). Trimming left V 10 bases short and J 3 bases short, with 16 bases between. The CDR3 spans 13 residues. CDR1 is LNHDA, CDR2 SQIVND, per germline (reference sequence). The CDR3, as DNA: TGTGCCACCCGGAGGACAGACGTCTACGAGCAGTACTTC. It encodes CATRRTDVYEQYF.

This clone appeared many times. The V call is TRBV4-1, the J call TRBJ1-3; the D is unclear. Germline lookup yields CDR1 MGHRA and CDR2 YSYEKL. CDR3 length: 16 residues. Between the trimmed V and J ends, which lost 2 bases and 2 bases, there was a span of 13 bases. The CDR3 region is CASSQTPQQAGNTIYF. CDR3 in DNA: TGCGCCAGCAGCCAAACCCCCCAGCAGGCTGGAAACACCATATATTTT.